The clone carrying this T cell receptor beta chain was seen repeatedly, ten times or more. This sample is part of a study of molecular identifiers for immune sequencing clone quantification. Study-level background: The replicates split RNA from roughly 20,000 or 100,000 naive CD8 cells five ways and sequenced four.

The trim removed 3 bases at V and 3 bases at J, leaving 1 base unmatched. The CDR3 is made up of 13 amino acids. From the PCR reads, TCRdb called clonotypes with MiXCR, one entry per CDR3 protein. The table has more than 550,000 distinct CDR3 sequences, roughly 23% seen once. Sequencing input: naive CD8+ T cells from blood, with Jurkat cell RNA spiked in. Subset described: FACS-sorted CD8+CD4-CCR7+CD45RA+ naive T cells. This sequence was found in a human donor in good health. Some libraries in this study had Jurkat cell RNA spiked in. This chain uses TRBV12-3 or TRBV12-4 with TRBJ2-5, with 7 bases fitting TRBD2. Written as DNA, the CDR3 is TGTGCCAGCAGTTTTACTAGCGAAGAGACCCAGTACTTC. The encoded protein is CASSFTSEETQYF.